Presented here are 17 T cell receptor beta chains from one specimen sequenced in a study of PD-1 blockade in classical Hodgkin lymphoma. Each patient experienced a relapse that followed autologous stem cell transplantation, and brentuximab vedotin exposure varied. Produced via immunoSEQ multiplex PCR; TCRdb's table is partial and in-frame only. The sample records tens of thousands of clones, 81% being singletons. Sequenced material: peripheral blood mononuclear cells (PBMCs), taken at baseline. The receptors were gathered from a human donor with classical Hodgkin lymphoma.

This chain uses TRBV5-6 with TRBJ1-1; D perhaps matches TRBD1 (5 bases). Trimming cost V 4 bases and J 5 bases, with 9 bases left between them. The V gene's germline CDR1 is SGHDT and CDR2 YYEEEE. The CDR3 is made up of 12 amino acids. In DNA, the CDR3 is TGTGCCAGCAGCAGGGGCCGTACTGAAGCTTTCTTT. This translates into CASSRGRTEAFF.

This chain joins TRBV2 and TRBJ1-2, with unresolved D. CDR3 length equals 15 residues. CDR1 and CDR2 from the germline V gene are SNHLY and FYNNEI. The V end was cut by 3 bases, the J end by 4 bases, with 15 bases between. Here the CDR3 reads CASSENLPGFYGYTF. The CDR3 DNA reads as TGTGCCAGCAGTGAGAACCTCCCGGGCTTCTATGGCTACACCTTC. Together with reference TRBV2 and TRBJ1-2, the CDR3 gives the full variable domain: EPEVTQTPSHQVTQMGQEVILRCVPISNHLYFYWYRQILGQKVEFLVSFYNNEISEKSEIFDDQFSVERPDGSNFTLKIRSTKLEDSAMYFCASSENLPGFYGYTFGSGTRLTVV.

The rearrangement uses TRBV29-1 and TRBJ2-1; 11 nucleotides align to TRBD2. The CDR3 is 15 residues long. Trimming took 7 bases from V and 7 from J; bases not matched to a gene: 12. CDR1 and CDR2 (germline): SQVTM, ANQGSEA. The CDR3 reads CSATSLAGVLNEQFF. The CDR3, as DNA: TGCAGCGCAACCTCACTAGCGGGAGTGCTAAATGAGCAGTTCTTC.

The chain couples TRBV9 to TRBJ2-5; no reliable D call. CDR1 and CDR2 from the germline V gene are SGDLS and YYNGEE. V lost 0 bases to trimming and J lost 5 bases, with 8 bases between them. This CDR3 region has 13 residues. The CDR3 coding sequence is TGTGCCAGCAGCGTAGGGTTTTTGGAGACCCAGTACTTC. This sequence encodes CASSVGFLETQYF.

This sequence joins TRBV29-1 and TRBJ2-1, with TRBD2 identical over 8 bases. From germline, CDR1 is SQVTM and CDR2 ANQGSEA. Unmatched junction bases numbered 5, after V lost 7 bases and J lost 3 bases. This CDR3 spans 13 amino acids. CDR3 in DNA: TGCAGCGGAGCGGGAGATCTCTACAATGAGCAGTTCTTC. This sequence encodes CSGAGDLYNEQFF.

This clone was picked up a small number of times. The chain links TRBV27 to TRBJ1-5; D not resolved. In germline, CDR1 is MNHEY, CDR2 SMNVEV (reference sequence). Trimming pared 5 bases from V and 2 bases from J, leaving 10 bases between. This CDR3 region has 14 residues. The CDR3 loop reads CASSPRPGNQPQHF. The DNA for the CDR3 is TGTGCCAGCAGTCCCCGCCCCGGCAATCAGCCCCAGCATTTT.

This chain links TRBV6-5 with TRBJ2-1; D not certain. This CDR3 comprises 11 residues. Trimming removed 0 bases at V and 9 bases at J, with 3 bases between. The germline V gene encodes CDR1 MNHEY and CDR2 SVGAGI. CDR3 DNA sequence: TGTGCCAGCAGTTACTCGGGTGAGCAGTTCTTC. This sequence encodes CASSYSGEQFF.

V usage is TRBV5-1 and J usage is TRBJ2-1, with D perhaps being TRBD1 or TRBD2 (5 bases each). V was clipped by 1 base and J by 5 bases, with 13 bases between them. The germline CDR1 and CDR2 sequences are SGHRS and YFSETQ. This CDR3 contains 15 residues. Here the CDR3 DNA reads TGCGCCAGCAGCTTGCTGGGGGTAGGAGACAATGAGCAGTTCTTC. It encodes CASSLLGVGDNEQFF.

The J gene is TRBJ1-1, the V gene TRBV18; unclear D gene. V dropped 6 bases and J dropped 1 base, with 12 bases sitting between them. The length of the CDR3 is 14 residues. Looked up from germline, CDR1 is KGHSH and CDR2 is LQKENI. The CDR3 DNA follows: TGTGCCAGCTCGCCGGACGTATCGAACACTGAAGCTTTCTTT. Protein: CASSPDVSNTEAFF. The whole variable domain, remainder taken from reference TRBV18 and TRBJ1-1, is NAGVMQNPRHLVRRRGQEARLRCSPMKGHSHVYWYRQLPEEGLKFMVYLQKENIIDESGMPKERFSAEFPKEGPSILRIQQVVRGDSAAYFCASSPDVSNTEAFFGQGTRLTVV.

This clone has just a few counts. The rearrangement links TRBV20-1 to TRBJ1-1; D is ambiguous. This CDR3 is built from 11 residues. V shed 6 bases and J shed 0 bases, with 5 bases lying between them. Germline V gives CDR1 DFQATT, CDR2 SNEGSKA (reference sequence). CDR3 sequence: CSARMNTEAFF. The CDR3 coding sequence is TGCAGTGCCCGTATGAACACTGAAGCTTTCTTT.

The J gene is TRBJ1-2, the V gene TRBV7-9; no reliable D call. Germline loops: CDR1 SEHNR, CDR2 FQNEAQ (reference sequence). Trimming removed 3 bases from V and 4 bases from J, with 9 bases in between. This CDR3 has 13 amino acids. The CDR3: CASSLMVFYGYTF. The CDR3 nucleotides are TGTGCCAGCAGCTTGATGGTGTTCTATGGCTACACCTTC.

The chain employs TRBV5-1 and TRBJ2-1; D not certain. Germline CDR1 SGHRS, CDR2 YFSETQ. The CDR3 runs to 15 residues. The V gene lost 0 bases and the J gene lost 2 bases, with 9 bases spanning the gap. In DNA, the CDR3 is TGCGCCAGCAGCTTGGCCCAGCCGGCCTACAATGAGCAGTTCTTC. Translation gives CASSLAQPAYNEQFF.

The CDR3 loop reads CAIRGSGPNTEAFF. The CDR3 DNA sequence: TGTGCCATCAGGGGGTCCGGGCCGAACACTGAAGCTTTCTTT. The chain employs TRBV10-3 and TRBJ1-1; D is ambiguous. This CDR3 contains 14 residues. Germline CDR1 reads ENHRY; CDR2 reads SYGVKD. Trimming removed 6 bases at V and 1 base at J, with 12 bases between.

CDR3 loop: CASSFTGWAGYTF. The CDR3, as DNA: TGTGCCAGCAGTTTTACAGGGTGGGCTGGCTACACCTTC. The chain is built from TRBV28 and TRBJ1-2, with a possible D match to TRBD1 (6 bases). V dropped 3 bases and J dropped 7 bases, with 12 bases sitting between them. The CDR3 loop spans 13 amino acids. Germline CDR1 MDHEN, CDR2 SYDVKM.

The chain combines TRBV4-3 with TRBJ1-1; D uncertain. The CDR3 runs 16 residues. V was pared by 0 bases and J by 4 bases, with 15 bases between. Per the germline V gene, CDR1 is LGHNA and CDR2 is YSLEER. The CDR3 coding sequence is TGCGCCAGCAGCCAAGATTCGGCGGCTGATGGCACTGAAGCTTTCTTT. Protein: CASSQDSAADGTEAFF.

This chain uses TRBV28 with TRBJ1-2; D ambiguous. The V gene's germline CDR1 is MDHEN and CDR2 SYDVKM. This CDR3 has 12 residues. V was clipped by 5 bases and J by 5 bases, with 9 bases between them. The CDR3 bases are TGTGCCAGCAGTGCCATGGTGTATGGCTACACCTTC. Its protein product is CASSAMVYGYTF.

The gene calls are TRBV30 and TRBJ2-1, with a weak D call TRBD1 (5 bases). V lost 3 bases and J 1 base, leaving 10 bases between the germline ends. CDR3 length: 14 amino acids. Germline V CDR1 and CDR2: GTSNPN, SVGIG (reference sequence). CDR3 sequence reads: CAWRQDLSYNEQFF. In DNA, the CDR3 is TGTGCCTGGAGACAGGATTTATCCTACAATGAGCAGTTCTTC.